The sequence of this T cell receptor (beta chain) was determined in a study of CD8 T cells in ankylosing spondylitis. Study outcomes and limitations: Typical of ankylosing spondylitis blood, it appeared, was a TCR beta motif of roughly eight highly homologous variants. Those disease-linked clones were CD8+; they were also relatively rare in peripheral blood.

Per the germline V gene, CDR1 is MNHEY and CDR2 is SVGAGI. The CDR3 has 17 amino acids. After removal of 2 bases from V and 1 base from J, the junction contained 6 bases not matched to a gene. This clonotype appeared many times. The antigen is not known. Quantitative 5'-RACE with molecular barcodes generated TCR beta libraries. TCRdb ran MiXCR on the 5' RACE reads and lists one entry per CDR3 protein. The sample carries 130,000 to 150,000 distinct CDR3 sequences, roughly 8% recorded once. Sequencing used synovial fluid, either unsorted or a sorted T cell fraction (not recorded which). V usage is TRBV6-5 and J usage is TRBJ2-5; 11 nucleotides line up with TRBD2. The TCR originated in a male donor with ankylosing spondylitis. DNA of the CDR3: TGTGCCAGCAGTTACCCGCGAGGGACTAGCGGCCAAGAGACCCAGTACTTC. This encodes CASSYPRGTSGQETQYF.